The 21 T cell receptor beta chains in this list originate from one sample, sequenced in a study of OX40 agonist ivuxolimab in advanced cancers. This table comes from immunoSEQ multiplex PCR, and its TCRdb copy is limited to in-frame clones, with some not included. Among roughly 64,000 clones, more than 85% were seen once, and the ten largest hold about 0.46%. This sample comprised CD4+ or CD8+ T cells sorted from blood, obtained in a trial of the OX40 agonist ivuxolimab. All receptors come from an adult with an advanced solid tumor such as melanoma, head and neck, liver or kidney cancer.

The rearrangement joins TRBV6-5 to TRBJ1-2; perhaps TRBD1 as D (5 bases). The V end was cut by 6 bases, the J end by 3 bases, with 17 bases between. The CDR3 totals 15 residues. CDR1 MNHEY and CDR2 SVGAGI come from the germline V gene. CDR3 DNA: TGTGCCAGCAGCATACCAGGGTCTCGGCACTATGGCTACACCTTC. Protein product: CASSIPGSRHYGYTF.

The chain recombines TRBV7-8 with TRBJ1-5, with no clear D. V was pared by 3 bases and J by 0 bases, with 15 bases between. This CDR3 is built from 17 residues. Germline V gene sequence: CDR1 SGHVS, CDR2 FQNEAQ. The DNA of the CDR3 is TGTGCCAGCAGCTTGGGAGGCGGCCCCTATAGCAATCAGCCCCAGCATTTT. It encodes CASSLGGGPYSNQPQHF. The variable domain in full, completed from reference TRBV7-8 and TRBJ1-5, reads GAGVSQSPRYKVAKRGQDVALRCDPISGHVSLFWYQQALGQGPEFLTYFQNEAQLDKSGLPSDRFFAERPEGSVSTLKIQRTQQEDSAVYLCASSLGGGPYSNQPQHFGDGTRLSIL.

The chain has TRBV19 and TRBJ2-5; perhaps TRBD1 as D (6 bases). Trimming pared 7 bases from V and 1 base from J, leaving 16 bases between. Germline V gives CDR1 LNHDA, CDR2 SQIVND (reference sequence). CDR3 size: 15 residues. CDR3 in amino acids: CASTLGGQLQETQYF. CDR3 in DNA: TGTGCCAGTACCCTAGGGGGTCAACTCCAAGAGACCCAGTACTTC.

The chain is built from TRBV18 and TRBJ2-7; D might be TRBD1 (5 bases). Germline values: CDR1 KGHSH, CDR2 LQKENI. This CDR3 has 14 residues. V lost 3 bases, J lost 5 bases, and 14 bases lay in between. This CDR3 reads CASSPRAGSNEQYF. CDR3 DNA: TGTGCCAGCTCACCTCGCGCAGGGTCCAACGAGCAGTACTTC.

This chain connects TRBV11-3 to TRBJ1-1; D unclear. Per the germline V gene, CDR1 is SGHNT and CDR2 is YENEEA. The CDR3 runs 17 residues. The germline V and J ends were trimmed by 0 bases and 5 bases, with 19 bases remaining between them. The CDR3 protein is CASSLEGRVAEETEAFF. The CDR3 DNA reads TGTGCCAGCAGCTTAGAGGGTCGTGTCGCAGAAGAAACTGAAGCTTTCTTT.

This sequence joins TRBV13 and TRBJ1-2; D is uncertain. There are 13 residues in the CDR3. Trimming pared 3 bases from V and 4 bases from J, leaving 9 bases between. Per germline, CDR1 PRHDT and CDR2 FYEKMQ (reference sequence). The CDR3 DNA reads TGTGCCAGCAGCTTTGGGAGGGCCTATGGCTACACCTTC. Its protein product is CASSFGRAYGYTF.

The V call is TRBV5-1, the J call TRBJ2-3; D tentatively reads TRBD1 or TRBD2 (5 bases each). Germline CDR1 and CDR2: SGHRS and YFSETQ. Trimming pared 4 bases from V and 4 bases from J, leaving 16 bases between. The CDR3 is made up of 15 amino acids. The CDR3 sequence is CASSVRADRADTQYF. The CDR3 coding sequence is TGCGCCAGCAGCGTGAGGGCTGACAGAGCAGATACGCAGTATTTT.

This clone was seen a single time. The chain uses TRBV28 and TRBJ1-1; TRBD1 matches at 8 bases. The CDR3 has 14 amino acids. V lost 7 bases to trimming and J lost 1 base; unmatched junction nucleotides: 5. Germline CDR1 MDHEN, CDR2 SYDVKM. The CDR3 spells CASTTGTGNTEAFF. CDR3 coding DNA: TGTGCCAGCACCACTGGGACAGGGAACACTGAAGCTTTCTTT.

The chain recombines TRBV5-6 with TRBJ2-7; D unclear. The germline V gene has CDR1 SGHDT and CDR2 YYEEEE. The CDR3 is made up of 11 amino acids. The V and J ends lost 4 bases and 4 bases respectively, with 6 bases between them. CDR3 sequence: CASSVGYEQYF. The CDR3 coding sequence is TGTGCCAGCAGCGTGGGGTACGAGCAGTACTTC.

A note on this clone: At the DNA level, this CDR3 is encoded by other sequences in the same sample as well. The chain has TRBV15 and TRBJ2-3; no definite D call. V gave up 0 bases and J gave up 2 bases, with 3 bases separating them. This CDR3 comprises 13 residues. Germline V CDR1 and CDR2: LNHNV, YYDKDF (reference sequence). Here the CDR3 DNA reads TGTGCCACCAGCAGAGATCTCACAGATACGCAGTATTTT. This gives the protein CATSRDLTDTQYF.

The rearrangement joins TRBV6-5 to TRBJ2-1, with 13 bases aligning to TRBD2. The germline CDR1 and CDR2 sequences are MNHEY and SVGAGI. The CDR3 loop spans 14 amino acids. V was clipped by 8 bases and J by 9 bases; unmatched bases: 7. CDR3 in amino acids: CASQLAGGYGEQFF. The CDR3 DNA sequence: TGTGCCAGCCAACTAGCGGGAGGGTACGGTGAGCAGTTCTTC.

The rearrangement joins TRBV28 to TRBJ2-3; possible D gene TRBD2, 5 bases. Germline V gene lookup returns CDR1 MDHEN and CDR2 SYDVKM. The CDR3 extends over 16 amino acids. V was shortened by 1 base and J by 3 bases, with 14 bases between the two germline ends. The CDR3 sequence is CASSLFGGSLTDTQYF. As DNA, the CDR3 is TGTGCCAGCAGTTTATTTGGAGGTTCCTTGACAGATACGCAGTATTTT. Looking up the rest from reference TRBV28 and TRBJ2-3 gives the full variable domain: DVKVTQSSRYLVKRTGEKVFLECVQDMDHENMFWYRQDPGLGLRLIYFSYDVKMKEKGDIPEGYSVSREKKERFSLILESASTNQTSMYLCASSLFGGSLTDTQYFGPGTRLTVL.

This clone is a singleton in its sample. The gene calls are TRBV5-1 and TRBJ2-1; 11 bases line up with TRBD1. The germline V gene has CDR1 SGHRS and CDR2 YFSETQ. The CDR3 spans 15 residues. The V segment lost 2 bases and the J segment 12 bases; nucleotides outside the gene matches: 10. CDR3 protein: CASSFRDRGESGQFF. The CDR3 DNA follows: TGCGCCAGCAGCTTCCGGGACAGGGGGGAGTCTGGGCAGTTCTTC.

This clone appeared once. This chain connects TRBV5-1 to TRBJ1-5; D gene ambiguous. Looked up from germline, CDR1 is SGHRS and CDR2 is YFSETQ. Trimming left V 0 bases short and J 2 bases short, with 9 bases between. The CDR3 length is 15 residues. The CDR3 loop reads CASSLAGIGNQPQHF. In DNA form, the CDR3 reads TGCGCCAGCAGCTTGGCGGGGATCGGCAATCAGCCCCAGCATTTT.

The chain recombines TRBV7-2 with TRBJ2-2; no definite D call. This CDR3 has 16 amino acids. The ends were cut back, 2 bases at V and 0 bases at J, with 10 bases in the middle. Germline V gene lookup returns CDR1 SGHTA and CDR2 FQGNSA. The CDR3 bases are TGTGCCAGCAGCTTAAGAGCGCCAACGAACACCGGGGAGCTGTTTTTT. Translation gives CASSLRAPTNTGELFF.

A word on this clone: This specimen includes other DNA sequences encoding the same CDR3. The rearrangement joins TRBV7-9 to TRBJ2-5; 7 nucleotides align to TRBD2. The V segment lost 5 bases and the J segment 2 bases; nucleotides outside the gene matches: 5. CDR3 size: 14 residues. CDR1 and CDR2 from the germline V gene are SEHNR and FQNEAQ (reference sequence). The CDR3 sequence is CASSHREVQETQYF. CDR3 nucleotide sequence: TGTGCCAGCAGCCACCGGGAGGTTCAAGAGACCCAGTACTTC.

This clone was picked up a small number of times. This rearrangement joins TRBV5-6 to TRBJ2-1; TRBD1 might be the D (7 bases). Germline CDR1 reads SGHDT; CDR2 reads YYEEEE. CDR3 length: 15 amino acids. Trimming pared 4 bases from V and 4 bases from J, leaving 15 bases between. Here the CDR3 DNA reads TGTGCCAGCAGCGCGGCGGGACAGCTTTACAATGAGCAGTTCTTC. This gives the protein CASSAAGQLYNEQFF.

V gene TRBV21-1 combines with J gene TRBJ2-7; the table's D call, TRBD2, has no DNA check behind it. TRBV21-1 is classified as a pseudogene. This CDR3 is built from 11 residues. For the CDR3, the DNA is TGTGCCAGCAGCAAGGGAGGCGAGCAGTACTTC. Protein sequence: CASSKGGEQYF.

The chain links TRBV6-5 to TRBJ1-1; maybe TRBD1 (5 bases). The CDR3 is 12 amino acids. Germline V lookup: CDR1 MNHEY, CDR2 SVGAGI. V was pared by 5 bases and J by 6 bases, with 10 bases between. CDR3 region: CASSRGGAEAFF. The CDR3 DNA sequence: TGTGCCAGCAGTCGCGGGGGGGCTGAAGCTTTCTTT.

This rearrangement joins TRBV27 to TRBJ2-7, with 9 bases identical to TRBD2. After removal of 8 bases from V and 5 bases from J, the junction contained 13 bases not matched to a gene. Germline CDR1 and CDR2: MNHEY and SMNVEV (reference sequence). The CDR3 runs 15 residues. The DNA of the CDR3 is TGTGCCAGCCTACGACTGGGAGCTAGCGGGAACGAGCAGTACTTC. This encodes CASLRLGASGNEQYF.

This clone was counted between two and nine times. The chain combines TRBV6-5 with TRBJ1-5, with D possibly matching TRBD1 (6 bases). CDR3 length equals 14 residues. The germline gives CDR1 MNHEY, CDR2 SVGAGI. The V and J ends lost 7 bases and 3 bases respectively, with 13 bases between them. CDR3: CASIIRTVNQPQHF. CDR3 DNA: TGTGCCAGCATCATACGGACAGTCAATCAGCCCCAGCATTTT.